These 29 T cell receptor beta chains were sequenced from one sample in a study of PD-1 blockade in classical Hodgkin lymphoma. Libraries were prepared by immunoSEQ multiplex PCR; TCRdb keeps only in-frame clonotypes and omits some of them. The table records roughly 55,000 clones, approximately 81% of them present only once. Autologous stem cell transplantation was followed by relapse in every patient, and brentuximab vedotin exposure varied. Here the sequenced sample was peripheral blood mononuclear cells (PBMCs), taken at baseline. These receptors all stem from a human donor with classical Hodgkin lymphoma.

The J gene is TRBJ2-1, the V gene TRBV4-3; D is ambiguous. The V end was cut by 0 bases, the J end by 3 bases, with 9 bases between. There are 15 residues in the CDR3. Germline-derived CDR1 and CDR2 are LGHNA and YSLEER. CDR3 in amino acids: CASSQDGQRYNEQFF. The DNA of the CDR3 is TGCGCCAGCAGCCAAGATGGGCAGCGCTACAATGAGCAGTTCTTC.

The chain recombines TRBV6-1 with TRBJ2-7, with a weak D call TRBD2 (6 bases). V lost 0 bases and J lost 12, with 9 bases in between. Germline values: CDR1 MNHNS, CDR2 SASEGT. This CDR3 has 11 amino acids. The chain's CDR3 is CASSEAGGLYF. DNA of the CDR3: TGTGCCAGCAGTGAAGCGGGAGGTCTGTACTTC.

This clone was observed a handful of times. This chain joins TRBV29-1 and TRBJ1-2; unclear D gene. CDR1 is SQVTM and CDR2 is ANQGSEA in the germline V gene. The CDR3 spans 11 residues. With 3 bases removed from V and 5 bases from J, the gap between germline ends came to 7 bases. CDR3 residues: CSVDSPYGYTF. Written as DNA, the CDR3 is TGCAGCGTTGACAGCCCTTATGGCTACACCTTC.

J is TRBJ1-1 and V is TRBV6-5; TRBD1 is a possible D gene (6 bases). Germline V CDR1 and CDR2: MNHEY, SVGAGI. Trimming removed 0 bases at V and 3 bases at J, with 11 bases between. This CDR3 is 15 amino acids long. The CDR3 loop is CASSYSRTADTEAFF. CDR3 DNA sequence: TGTGCCAGCAGTTACTCCCGGACAGCGGACACTGAAGCTTTCTTT.

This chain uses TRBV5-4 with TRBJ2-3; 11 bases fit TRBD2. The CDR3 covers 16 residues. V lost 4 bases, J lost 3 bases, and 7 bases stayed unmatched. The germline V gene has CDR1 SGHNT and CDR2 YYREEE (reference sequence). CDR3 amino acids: CASSALAGGPTDTQYF. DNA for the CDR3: TGTGCCAGCAGCGCCTTAGCGGGAGGGCCGACAGATACGCAGTATTTT.

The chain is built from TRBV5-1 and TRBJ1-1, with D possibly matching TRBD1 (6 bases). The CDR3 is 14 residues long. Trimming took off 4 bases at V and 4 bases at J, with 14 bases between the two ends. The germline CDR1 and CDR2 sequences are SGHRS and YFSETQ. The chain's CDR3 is CASSPEQGTTEAFF. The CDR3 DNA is TGCGCCAGCAGCCCGGAACAGGGAACCACTGAAGCTTTCTTT.

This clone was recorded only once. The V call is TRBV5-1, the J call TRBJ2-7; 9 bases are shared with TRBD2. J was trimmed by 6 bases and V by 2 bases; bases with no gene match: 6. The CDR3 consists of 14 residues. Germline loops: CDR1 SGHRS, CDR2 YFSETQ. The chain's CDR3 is CASSFPGTSSEQYF. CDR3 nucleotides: TGCGCCAGCAGCTTCCCCGGGACTAGCAGCGAGCAGTACTTC. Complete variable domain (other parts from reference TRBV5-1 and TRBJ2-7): KAGVTQTPRYLIKTRGQQVTLSCSPISGHRSVSWYQQTPGQGLQFLFEYFSETQRNKGNFPGRFSGRQFSNSRSEMNVSTLELGDSALYLCASSFPGTSSEQYFGPGTRLTVT.

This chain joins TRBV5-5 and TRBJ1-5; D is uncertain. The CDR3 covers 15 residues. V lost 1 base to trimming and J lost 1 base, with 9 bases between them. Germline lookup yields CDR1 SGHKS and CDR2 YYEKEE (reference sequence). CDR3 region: CASSLRVLSNQPQHF. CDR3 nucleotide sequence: TGTGCCAGCAGCTTGAGGGTTTTAAGCAATCAGCCCCAGCATTTT.

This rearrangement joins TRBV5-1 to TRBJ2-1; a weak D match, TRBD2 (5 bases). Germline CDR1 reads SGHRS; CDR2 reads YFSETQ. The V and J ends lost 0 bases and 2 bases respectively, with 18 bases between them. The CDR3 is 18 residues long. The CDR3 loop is CASSLAFLTKVTYNEQFF. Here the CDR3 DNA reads TGCGCCAGCAGCTTGGCCTTCCTGACTAAAGTTACCTACAATGAGCAGTTCTTC.

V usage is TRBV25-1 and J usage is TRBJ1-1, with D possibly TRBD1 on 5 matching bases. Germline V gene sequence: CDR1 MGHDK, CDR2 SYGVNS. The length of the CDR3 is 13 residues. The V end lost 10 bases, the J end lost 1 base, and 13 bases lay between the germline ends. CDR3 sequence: CATQGTQNTEAFF. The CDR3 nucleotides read TGTGCCACCCAGGGTACACAGAACACTGAAGCTTTCTTT.

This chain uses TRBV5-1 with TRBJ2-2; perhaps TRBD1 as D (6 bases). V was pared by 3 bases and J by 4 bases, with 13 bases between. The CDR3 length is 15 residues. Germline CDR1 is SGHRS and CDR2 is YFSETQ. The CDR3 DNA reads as TGCGCCAGCAGCTCGACAGGTCCATCCACCGGGGAGCTGTTTTTT. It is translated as CASSSTGPSTGELFF.

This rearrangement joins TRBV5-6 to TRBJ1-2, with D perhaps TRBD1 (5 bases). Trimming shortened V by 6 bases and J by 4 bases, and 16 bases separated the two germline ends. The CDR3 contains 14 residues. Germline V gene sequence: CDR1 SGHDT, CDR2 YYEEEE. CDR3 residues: CASNSGRQIYGYTF. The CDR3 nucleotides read TGTGCCAGCAACTCGGGGAGACAGATCTATGGCTACACCTTC.

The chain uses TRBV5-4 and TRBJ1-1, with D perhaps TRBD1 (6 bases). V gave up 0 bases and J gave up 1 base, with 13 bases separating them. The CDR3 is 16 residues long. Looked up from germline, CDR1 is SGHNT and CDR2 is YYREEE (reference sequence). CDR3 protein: CASSLGGGYSNTEAFF. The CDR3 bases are TGTGCCAGCAGCTTGGGTGGGGGCTACTCGAACACTGAAGCTTTCTTT.

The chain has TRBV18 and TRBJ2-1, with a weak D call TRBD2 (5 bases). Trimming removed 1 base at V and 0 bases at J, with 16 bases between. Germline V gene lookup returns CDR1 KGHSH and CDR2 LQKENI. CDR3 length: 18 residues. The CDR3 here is CASSPQLSRASSYNEQFF. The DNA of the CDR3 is TGTGCCAGCTCACCACAACTCTCGCGGGCCAGCTCCTACAATGAGCAGTTCTTC.

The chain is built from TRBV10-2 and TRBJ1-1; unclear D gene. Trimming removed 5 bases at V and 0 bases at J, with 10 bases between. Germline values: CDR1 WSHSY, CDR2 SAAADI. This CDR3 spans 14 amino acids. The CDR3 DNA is TGCGCCAGCAGTCCCAGCCGTATGAACACTGAAGCTTTCTTT. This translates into CASSPSRMNTEAFF.

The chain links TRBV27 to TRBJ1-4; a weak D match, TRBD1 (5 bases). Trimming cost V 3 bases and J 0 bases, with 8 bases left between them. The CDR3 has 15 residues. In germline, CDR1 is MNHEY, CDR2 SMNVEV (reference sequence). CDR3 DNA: TGTGCCAGCAGTTTTCGGGGCGCAACTAATGAAAAACTGTTTTTT. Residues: CASSFRGATNEKLFF.

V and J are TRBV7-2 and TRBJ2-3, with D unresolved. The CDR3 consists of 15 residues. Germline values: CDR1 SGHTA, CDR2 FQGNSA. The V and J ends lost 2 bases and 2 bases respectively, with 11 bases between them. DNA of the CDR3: TGTGCCAGCAGCTTATTTTCCAGAGACACAGATACGCAGTATTTT. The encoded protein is CASSLFSRDTDTQYF. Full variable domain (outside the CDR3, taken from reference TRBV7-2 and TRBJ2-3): GAGVSQSPSNKVTEKGKDVELRCDPISGHTALYWYRQSLGQGLEFLIYFQGNSAPDKSGLPSDRFSAERTGGSVSTLTIQRTQQEDSAVYLCASSLFSRDTDTQYFGPGTRLTVL.

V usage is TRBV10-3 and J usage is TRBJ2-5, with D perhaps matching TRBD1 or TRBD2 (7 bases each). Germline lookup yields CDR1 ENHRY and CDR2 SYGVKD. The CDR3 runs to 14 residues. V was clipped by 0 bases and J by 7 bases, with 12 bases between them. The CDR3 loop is CAISESDREGTQYF. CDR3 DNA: TGTGCCATCAGTGAGTCAGACAGGGAGGGGACCCAGTACTTC.

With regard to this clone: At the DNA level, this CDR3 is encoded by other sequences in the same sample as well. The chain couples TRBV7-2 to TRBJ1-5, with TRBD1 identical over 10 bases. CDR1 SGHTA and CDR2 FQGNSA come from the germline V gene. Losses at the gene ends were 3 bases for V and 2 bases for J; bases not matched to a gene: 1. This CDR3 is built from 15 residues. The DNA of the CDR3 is TGTGCCAGCAGCTTCGGGACAGGGGGCAATCAGCCCCAGCATTTT. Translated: CASSFGTGGNQPQHF.

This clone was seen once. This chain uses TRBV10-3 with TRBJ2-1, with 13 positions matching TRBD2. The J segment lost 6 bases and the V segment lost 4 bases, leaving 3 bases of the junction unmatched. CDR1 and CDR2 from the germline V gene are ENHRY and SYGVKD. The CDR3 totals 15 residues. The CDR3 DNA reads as TGTGCCATCAGTGGAGGACTAGCGGGAGCCAATGAGCAGTTCTTC. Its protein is CAISGGLAGANEQFF.

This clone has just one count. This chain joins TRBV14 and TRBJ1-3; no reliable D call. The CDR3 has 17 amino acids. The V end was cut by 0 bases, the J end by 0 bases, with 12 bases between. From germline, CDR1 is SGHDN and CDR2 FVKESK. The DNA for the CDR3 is TGTGCCAGCAGCCAAGAAAGTACCTGGTTCTCTGGAAACACCATATATTTT. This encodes CASSQESTWFSGNTIYF. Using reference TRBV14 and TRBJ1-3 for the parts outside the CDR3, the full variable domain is EAGVTQFPSHSVIEKGQTVTLRCDPISGHDNLYWYRRVMGKEIKFLLHFVKESKQDESGMPNNRFLAERTGGTYSTLKVQPAELEDSGVYFCASSQESTWFSGNTIYFGEGSWLTVV.

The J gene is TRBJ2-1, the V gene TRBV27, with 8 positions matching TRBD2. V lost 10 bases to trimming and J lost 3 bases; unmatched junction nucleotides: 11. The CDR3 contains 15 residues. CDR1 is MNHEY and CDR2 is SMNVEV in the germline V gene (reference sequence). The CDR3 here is CATSLSGMSYNEQFF. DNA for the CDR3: TGTGCCACCTCCCTTAGCGGGATGAGCTACAATGAGCAGTTCTTC.

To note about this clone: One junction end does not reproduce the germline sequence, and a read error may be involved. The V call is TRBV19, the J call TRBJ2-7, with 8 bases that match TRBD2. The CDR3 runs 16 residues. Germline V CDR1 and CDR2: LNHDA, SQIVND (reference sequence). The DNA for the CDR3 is TGTGCCAGTAGTACCGAAGGGACTAGGGACTCCAACGAGCAGTACTTC. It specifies CASSTEGTRDSNEQYF.

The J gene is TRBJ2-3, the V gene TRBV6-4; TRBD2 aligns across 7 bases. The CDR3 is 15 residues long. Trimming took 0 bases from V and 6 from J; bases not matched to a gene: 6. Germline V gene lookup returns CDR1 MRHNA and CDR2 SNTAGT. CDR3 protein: CASSDSIAGVDTQYF. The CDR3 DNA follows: TGTGCCAGCAGTGACTCTATCGCGGGAGTGGATACGCAGTATTTT.

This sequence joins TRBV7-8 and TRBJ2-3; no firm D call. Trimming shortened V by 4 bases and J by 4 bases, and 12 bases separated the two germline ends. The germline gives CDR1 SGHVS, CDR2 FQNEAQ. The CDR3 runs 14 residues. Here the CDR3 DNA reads TGTGCCAGCAGCTCACAGCAAGGAGCAGATACGCAGTATTTT. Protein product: CASSSQQGADTQYF.

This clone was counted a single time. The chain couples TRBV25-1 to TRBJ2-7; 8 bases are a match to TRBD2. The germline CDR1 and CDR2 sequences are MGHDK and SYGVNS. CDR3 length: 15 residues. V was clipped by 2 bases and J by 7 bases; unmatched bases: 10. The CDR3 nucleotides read TGTGCCAGCAGTGAAGCGGGACTAGGGTATCGGGAGCAGTACTTC. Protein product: CASSEAGLGYREQYF.

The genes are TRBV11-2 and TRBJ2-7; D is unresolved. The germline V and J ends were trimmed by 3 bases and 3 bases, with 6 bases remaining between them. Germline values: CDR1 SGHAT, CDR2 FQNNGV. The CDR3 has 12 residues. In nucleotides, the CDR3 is TGTGCCAGCAGCTTCGGCGACTACGAGCAGTACTTC. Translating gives CASSFGDYEQYF.

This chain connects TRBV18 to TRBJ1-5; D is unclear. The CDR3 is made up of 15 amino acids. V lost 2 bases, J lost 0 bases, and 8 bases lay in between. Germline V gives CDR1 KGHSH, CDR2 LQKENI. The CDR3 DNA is TGTGCCAGCTCACCAGGTGGAGATAGCAATCAGCCCCAGCATTTT. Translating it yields CASSPGGDSNQPQHF.

DNA of the CDR3: TGTGCCAGCAGTTTAGCGGGAGAAGGCAATGAGCAGTTCTTC. This translates into CASSLAGEGNEQFF. This chain links TRBV27 with TRBJ2-1, with 7 bases matching TRBD2. The CDR3 sequence is 14 residues long. CDR1 and CDR2 (germline): MNHEY, SMNVEV (reference sequence). The V gene end was trimmed by 2 bases and the J gene end by 6 bases; junction bases not matched to a gene: 4.